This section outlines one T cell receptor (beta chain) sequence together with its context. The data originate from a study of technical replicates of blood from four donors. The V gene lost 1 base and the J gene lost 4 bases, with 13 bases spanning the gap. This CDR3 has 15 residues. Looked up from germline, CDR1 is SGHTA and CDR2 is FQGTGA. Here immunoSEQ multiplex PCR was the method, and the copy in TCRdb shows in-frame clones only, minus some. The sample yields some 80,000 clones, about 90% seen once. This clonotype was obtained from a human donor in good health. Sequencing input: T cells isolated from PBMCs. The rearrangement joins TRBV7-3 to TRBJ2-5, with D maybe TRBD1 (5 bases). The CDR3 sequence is CASSLSPVQGETQYF. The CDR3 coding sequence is TGTGCCAGCAGCTTAAGCCCTGTGCAGGGAGAGACCCAGTACTTC.